A selection of T cell receptor beta chains follows, all from one sample in a study of T cell responses to AZD1222 COVID-19 vaccine. Sequencing used immunoSEQ multiplex PCR; TCRdb keeps in-frame clones, though not all of them. The sample consists of more than 95,000 clones, 88% of them appearing once. Material: peripheral blood, obtained 28 days after the second AZD1222 dose. The receptors were gathered from an adult who received the AZD1222 COVID-19 vaccine. The CDR3 runs from the conserved cysteine through the conserved F or W. D genes are given only for firm matches. Size is stated for part of the rows, as once, few or many counts, or as a class when the clone is expanded.

- | - | TRBJ1-4 | TRBV5-1 | TGCGCCAGCAGCCCGAAGAGCAGGCCTGAAAAACTGTTTTTT | CASSPKSRPEKLFF
- | - | TRBJ2-3 | TRBV7-2 | TGTGCCAGCAGCTACTACACAGATACGCAGTATTTT | CASSYYTDTQYF
- | - | TRBJ2-7 | TRBV30 | TGTGCCTGGAGTGTCGGTGGGGTCGCGGGAGAGCAGTACTTC | CAWSVGGVAGEQYF
- | - | TRBJ2-1 | TRBV11-2 | TGTGCCAGCAGCTTAACGTCCGAGCAGTTCTTC | CASSLTSEQFF
- | - | TRBJ2-5 | TRBV28 | TGTGCCAGCAGTTTATTTGTCCAAGAGACCCAGTACTTC | CASSLFVQETQYF
- | TRBD2 | TRBJ2-1 | TRBV28 | TGTGCCAGCAGTTTAAGTAGCGGGAGCAACAATGAGCAGTTCTTC | CASSLSSGSNNEQFF
- | - | TRBJ1-1 | TRBV6-5 | TGTGCCAGCAGTTACTCGCCGGCTTTCTTT | CASSYSPAFF
- | - | TRBJ1-3 | TRBV12-3/TRBV12-4 | TGTGCCAGCAGTGCGACTGGAAACACCATATATTTT | CASSATGNTIYF
- | - | TRBJ2-1 | TRBV7-2 | TGTGCCAGCAGCTTACCCCCGTCATTACAGTTCTTC | CASSLPPSLQFF
- | - | TRBJ2-7 | TRBV5-5 | TGTGCCAGCAGCTTGGCGTTAGTGGGGTACCCCGGGCCCTACGAGCAGTACTTC | CASSLALVGYPGPYEQYF
few | TRBD1 | TRBJ1-6 | TRBV9 | TGTGCCAGCAGTTATGCAGGGACAGGGGGTAATTCACCCCTCCACTTT | CASSYAGTGGNSPLHF
few | - | TRBJ1-5 | TRBV5-6 | TGTGCCAGCAGCTTTTCTGGGAGCAATCAGCCCCAGCATTTT | CASSFSGSNQPQHF
- | - | TRBJ2-3 | TRBV5-1 | TGCGCCAGCAAGCTGTGGCTAGCGAACACAGATACGCAGTATTTT | CASKLWLANTDTQYF
- | TRBD1 | TRBJ1-3 | TRBV6-5 | TGTGCCAGCAGGGAGGACAGGGTGGGAAACACCATATATTTT | CASREDRVGNTIYF
- | TRBD1 | TRBJ1-5 | TRBV5-8 | TGTGCCAGCAGCATTGGGACAGGGGTCGGTCAGCCCCAGCATTTT | CASSIGTGVGQPQHF
- | - | TRBJ2-6 | TRBV4-2 | TGTGCCCCCAGAGCGCCCAGGGTCCGATCTGGGGCCAACGTCCTGACTTTC | CAPRAPRVRSGANVLTF
- | TRBD1 | TRBJ1-2 | TRBV28 | TGTGCCAGCAGTTTACCAGGGGGCTCTGGCTACACCTTC | CASSLPGGSGYTF
- | - | TRBJ2-7 | TRBV1 | TGCACCAGCGAGGACAGGTCCTACGAGCAGTACTTC | CTSEDRSYEQYF
- | - | TRBJ1-1 | TRBV6-4 | TGTGCCAGCAGTGAAGGGGGGATGACTGAAGCTTTCTTT | CASSEGGMTEAFF
few | - | TRBJ1-1 | TRBV6-5 | TGTGCCAGCAGTTACCCTCGGATGGGGAACACTGAAGCTTTCTTT | CASSYPRMGNTEAFF
- | TRBD2 | TRBJ2-1 | TRBV30 | TGTGCCTGGTCGCTAGCGGGGGGCGTTGAGCAGTTCTTC | CAWSLAGGVEQFF
once | - | TRBJ2-1 | TRBV6-4 | TGTGCCAGCAGTCCCCTGCAGGGTTCCTACAATGAGCAGTTCTTC | CASSPLQGSYNEQFF
- | - | TRBJ1-6 | TRBV5-5 | TGTGCCAGCAGCGGGCAGGAGGGGATGAATTCACCCCTCCACTTT | CASSGQEGMNSPLHF
- | - | TRBJ1-1 | TRBV28 | TGTGCCAGCAGTATTAATACTTTGAACACTGAAGCTTTCTTT | CASSINTLNTEAFF
few | - | TRBJ2-2 | TRBV7-8 | TGTGCCAGCAGCAACCGGCGCAGGGAAAACACCGGGGAGCTGTTTTTT | CASSNRRRENTGELFF
- | TRBD1 | TRBJ2-1 | TRBV23-1 | TGCGCCAGCCCCTCGAAGGTGGAGCTGGGACAGTACCCCTACAATGAGCAGTTCTTC | CASPSKVELGQYPYNEQFF
- | - | TRBJ1-4 | TRBV21-1 | TGTGCCAGCAGGTTTAGACAAGATAATGAAAAACTGTTTTTT | CASRFRQDNEKLFF
- | TRBD1 | TRBJ2-7 | TRBV19 | TGTGCCAGTAGTATAGGCGGGACAGGAACCTACGAGCAGTACTTC | CASSIGGTGTYEQYF
- | - | TRBJ2-3 | TRBV30 | TGTGCCTGGAGTAAGGAGATTACCACAGATACGCAGTATTTT | CAWSKEITTDTQYF
- | - | TRBJ1-5 | TRBV10-3 | TGTGCCACCCGGGACAAAGTTTCGGGCAATCAGCCCCAGCATTTT | CATRDKVSGNQPQHF
few | - | TRBJ2-1 | TRBV10-3 | TGTGCCATCAGTGTGGGTGGGGGGCCGAATGAGCAGTTCTTC | CAISVGGGPNEQFF
- | TRBD1 | TRBJ1-1 | TRBV29-1 | TGCAGCGTTGAGACAGGGGCGAACACTGAAGCTTTCTTT | CSVETGANTEAFF
- | - | TRBJ2-5 | TRBV15 | TGTGCCACCAGCAGGGCCCTAAGGTCGACCCAAGAGACCCAGTACTTC | CATSRALRSTQETQYF
- | TRBD2 | TRBJ2-7 | TRBV29-1 | TGCAGCGTTGGAAGAGCGTCGGGACTAGCGCCATTGGGTGAGCAGTACTTC | CSVGRASGLAPLGEQYF
once | - | TRBJ1-4 | TRBV20-1 | TGCAGTGCTAGTAAGGGGGGATATGAAAAACTGTTTTTT | CSASKGGYEKLFF
- | TRBD1 | TRBJ1-1 | TRBV30 | TGTGCCTGGGCAGGGGGCTTTACTGAAGCTTTCTTT | CAWAGGFTEAFF
- | - | TRBJ1-2 | TRBV15 | TGTGCCACCAGCAGAGATCGCGCCTCCCTGTTCGGCTATGGCTACACCTTC | CATSRDRASLFGYGYTF
- | - | TRBJ1-6 | TRBV27 | TGTGCCAGCAGTTTTGTGGGGGATTCACCCCTCCACTTT | CASSFVGDSPLHF
few | - | TRBJ1-2 | TRBV5-4 | TGTGCCAGCAGCTTGGAGGGACACTCGAACTATGGCTACACCTTC | CASSLEGHSNYGYTF
- | TRBD1 | TRBJ1-2 | TRBV10-3 | TGTGCCATCAGTGAAAGGGGGCTCGACTATGGCTACACCTTC | CAISERGLDYGYTF
many | TRBD1 | TRBJ1-6 | TRBV9 | TGTGCCAGCAGCTTAGGGGGCAGCCCAGATCCCAATTCACCCCTCCACTTT | CASSLGGSPDPNSPLHF
- | TRBD1 | TRBJ1-4 | TRBV6-4 | TGTGCCAGCACTCCCCCCAGACAGGGGAGGAATGAAAAACTGTTTTTT | CASTPPRQGRNEKLFF
- | TRBD1 | TRBJ1-4 | TRBV4-1 | TGCGCCAGCAGCCAAGACGGGACAGCTAATGAAAAACTGTTTTTT | CASSQDGTANEKLFF